A single sample gave rise to the 4 T cell receptor beta chains below, sequenced in a study of immune cell composition in non-small cell lung cancer. Method: immunoSEQ multiplex PCR; TCRdb's copy keeps in-frame clones and lacks some. Among about 5,600 clones listed, 70% to 85% were seen once. The sample consisted of lung tumor tissue. The origin of the receptors is a human donor with non-small cell lung cancer.

The rearrangement links TRBV4-1 to TRBJ2-1; 7 bases are shared with TRBD2. Germline V gene lookup returns CDR1 MGHRA and CDR2 YSYEKL. The V and J ends lost 3 bases and 8 bases, in that order; junction bases with no gene match: 16. The length of the CDR3 is 17 residues. CDR3 sequence reads: CASSHAVMSGVVDEQFF. In DNA, the CDR3 is TGCGCCAGCAGCCACGCGGTTATGAGCGGGGTCGTCGATGAGCAGTTCTTC.

V usage is TRBV10-1 and J usage is TRBJ2-1; a weak D match, TRBD1 (6 bases). Germline assignment: CDR1 WNHNN and CDR2 SYGVQD (reference sequence). The V gene lost 3 bases and the J gene lost 0 bases, with 9 bases spanning the gap. The CDR3 extends over 15 amino acids. As DNA, the CDR3 is TGCGCCAGCAGTGAAGGGGGAAGCTCCTACAATGAGCAGTTCTTC. It is translated as CASSEGGSSYNEQFF.

The chain employs TRBV4-3 and TRBJ1-5; TRBD1 aligns across 8 bases. Germline V lookup: CDR1 LGHNA, CDR2 YSLEER. With V trimmed by 0 bases and J by 7 bases, 8 bases remained unmatched. The CDR3 has 16 residues. The CDR3 protein is CASSQDDRGEGQPQHF. The CDR3 DNA follows: TGCGCCAGCAGCCAAGATGACAGGGGAGAAGGGCAGCCCCAGCATTTT.

The gene calls are TRBV6-5 and TRBJ1-3; 11 bases agree with TRBD1. Per the germline V gene, CDR1 is MNHEY and CDR2 is SVGAGI. The junction had 5 bases not matched to a gene; V was cut back by 6 bases and J by 4 bases. This CDR3 contains 15 residues. CDR3 loop: CASRPGQGVGNTIYF. The CDR3 nucleotides read TGTGCCAGCAGGCCGGGACAGGGGGTCGGAAACACCATATATTTT.